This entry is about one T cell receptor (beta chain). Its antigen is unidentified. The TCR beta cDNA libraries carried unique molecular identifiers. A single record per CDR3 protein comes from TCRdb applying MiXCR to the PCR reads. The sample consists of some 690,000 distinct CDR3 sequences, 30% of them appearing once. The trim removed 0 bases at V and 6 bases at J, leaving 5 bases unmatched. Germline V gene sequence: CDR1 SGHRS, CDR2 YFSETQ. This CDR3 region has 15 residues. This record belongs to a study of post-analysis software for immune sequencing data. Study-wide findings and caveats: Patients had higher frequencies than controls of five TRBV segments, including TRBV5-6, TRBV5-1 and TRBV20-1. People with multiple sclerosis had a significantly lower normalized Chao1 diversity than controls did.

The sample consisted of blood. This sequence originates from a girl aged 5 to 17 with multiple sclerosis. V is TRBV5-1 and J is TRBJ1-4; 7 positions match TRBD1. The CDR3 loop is CASSLDRGPDEKLFF. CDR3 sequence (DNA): TGCGCCAGCAGCTTGGATAGGGGGCCGGATGAAAAACTGTTTTTT.